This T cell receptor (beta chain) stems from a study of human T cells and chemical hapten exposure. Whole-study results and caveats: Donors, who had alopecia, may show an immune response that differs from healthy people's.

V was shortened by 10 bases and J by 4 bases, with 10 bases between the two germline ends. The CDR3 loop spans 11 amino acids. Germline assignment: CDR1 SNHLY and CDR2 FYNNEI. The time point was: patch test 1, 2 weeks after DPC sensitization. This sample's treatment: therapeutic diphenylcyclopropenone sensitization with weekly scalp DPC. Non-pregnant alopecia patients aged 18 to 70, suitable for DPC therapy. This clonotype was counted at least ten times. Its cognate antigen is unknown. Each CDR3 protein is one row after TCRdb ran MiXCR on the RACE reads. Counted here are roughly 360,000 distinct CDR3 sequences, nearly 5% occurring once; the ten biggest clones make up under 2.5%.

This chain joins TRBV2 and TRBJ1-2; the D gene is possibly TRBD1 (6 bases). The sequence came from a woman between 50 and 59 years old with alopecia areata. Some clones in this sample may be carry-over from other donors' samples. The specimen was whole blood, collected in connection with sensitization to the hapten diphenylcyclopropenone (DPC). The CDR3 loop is CAMGGGYGYTF. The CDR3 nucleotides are TGTGCCATGGGAGGGGGCTATGGCTACACCTTC.